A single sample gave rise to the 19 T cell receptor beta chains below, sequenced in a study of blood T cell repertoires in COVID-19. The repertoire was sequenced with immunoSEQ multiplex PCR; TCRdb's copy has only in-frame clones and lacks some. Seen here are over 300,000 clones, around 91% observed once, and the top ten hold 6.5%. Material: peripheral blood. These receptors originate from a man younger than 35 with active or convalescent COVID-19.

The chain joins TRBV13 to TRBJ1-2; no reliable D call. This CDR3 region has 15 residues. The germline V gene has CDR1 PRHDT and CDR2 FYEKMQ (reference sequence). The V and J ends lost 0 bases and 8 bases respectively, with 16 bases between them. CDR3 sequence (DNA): TGTGCCAGCAGCTTAGGGGGAGGAAAGGGTGGAGGCTACACCTTC. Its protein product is CASSLGGGKGGGYTF.

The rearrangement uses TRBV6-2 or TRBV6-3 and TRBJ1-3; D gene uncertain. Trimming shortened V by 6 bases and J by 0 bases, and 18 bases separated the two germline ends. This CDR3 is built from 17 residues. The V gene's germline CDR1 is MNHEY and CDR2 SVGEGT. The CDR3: CASSPRWAVFSGNTIYF. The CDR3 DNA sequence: TGTGCCAGCAGCCCGCGTTGGGCAGTGTTCTCTGGAAACACCATATATTTT.

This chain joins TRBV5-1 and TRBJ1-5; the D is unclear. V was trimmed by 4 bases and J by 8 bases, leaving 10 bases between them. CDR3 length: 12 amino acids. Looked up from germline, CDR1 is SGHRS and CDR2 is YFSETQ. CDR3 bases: TGCGCCAGCAGCCCGAACGGGGAGCCCCAGCATTTT. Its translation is CASSPNGEPQHF.

CDR3 sequence (DNA): TGTGCCAGCAGCGCCGGACTAGCGGGAGTTGAGACCCAGTACTTC. Protein product: CASSAGLAGVETQYF. This rearrangement joins TRBV9 to TRBJ2-5; 13 nucleotides match TRBD2. After removal of 3 bases from V and 5 bases from J, the junction contained 4 bases not matched to a gene. Germline V CDR1 and CDR2: SGDLS, YYNGEE. This CDR3 is 15 amino acids long.

CDR3 sequence reads: CASSPSTGADTEAFF. The CDR3 region has the DNA TGTGCCAGCAGCCCCTCGACAGGGGCGGACACTGAAGCTTTCTTT. The chain links TRBV7-2 to TRBJ1-1; TRBD1 agrees at 8 bases. V lost 5 bases, J lost 3 bases, and 8 bases stayed unmatched. Germline assignment: CDR1 SGHTA and CDR2 FQGNSA. The CDR3 totals 15 residues.

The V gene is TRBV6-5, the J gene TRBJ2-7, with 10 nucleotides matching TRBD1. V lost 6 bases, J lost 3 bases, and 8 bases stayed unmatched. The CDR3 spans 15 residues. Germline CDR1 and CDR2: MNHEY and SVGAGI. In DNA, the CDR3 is TGTGCCAGCAGGGTGGACAGGGGGTCTTACTACGAGCAGTACTTC. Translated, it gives CASRVDRGSYYEQYF.

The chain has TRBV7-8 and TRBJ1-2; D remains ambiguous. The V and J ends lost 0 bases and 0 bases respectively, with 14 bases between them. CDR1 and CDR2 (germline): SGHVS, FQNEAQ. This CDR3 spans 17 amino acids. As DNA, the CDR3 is TGTGCCAGCAGCTTAGCGGCCGGACTAGGGTCTAACTATGGCTACACCTTC. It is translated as CASSLAAGLGSNYGYTF.

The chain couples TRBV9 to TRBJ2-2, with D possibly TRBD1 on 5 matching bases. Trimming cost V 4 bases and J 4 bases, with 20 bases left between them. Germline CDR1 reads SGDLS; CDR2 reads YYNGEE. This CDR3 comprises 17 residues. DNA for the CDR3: TGTGCCAGCAGCTCCCTTTTCGACAGTCTGGGCACCGGGGAGCTGTTTTTT. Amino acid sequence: CASSSLFDSLGTGELFF. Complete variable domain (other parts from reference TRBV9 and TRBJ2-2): DSGVTQTPKHLITATGQRVTLRCSPRSGDLSVYWYQQSLDQGLQFLIQYYNGEERAKGNILERFSAQQFPDLHSELNLSSLELGDSALYFCASSSLFDSLGTGELFFGEGSRLTVL.

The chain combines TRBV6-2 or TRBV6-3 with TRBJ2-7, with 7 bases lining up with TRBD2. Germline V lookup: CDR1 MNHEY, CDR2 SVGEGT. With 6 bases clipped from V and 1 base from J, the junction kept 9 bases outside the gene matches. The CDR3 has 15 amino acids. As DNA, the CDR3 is TGTGCCAGCAGCAGCGGGGCTAGCGGATCCTACGAGCAGTACTTC. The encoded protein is CASSSGASGSYEQYF.

The DNA for the CDR3 is TGTGCCAGCAGCTTGGGGGACAGGTCTCAAGAGACCCAGTACTTC. The encoded protein is CASSLGDRSQETQYF. This chain uses TRBV5-4 with TRBJ2-5; 8 bases are a match to TRBD1. Germline V lookup: CDR1 SGHNT, CDR2 YYREEE (reference sequence). V was pared by 0 bases and J by 2 bases, with 3 bases of the junction left unmatched. The CDR3 is 15 residues long. Using reference TRBV5-4 and TRBJ2-5 for the parts outside the CDR3, the full variable domain is ETGVTQSPTHLIKTRGQQVTLRCSSQSGHNTVSWYQQALGQGPQFIFQYYREEENGRGNFPPRFSGLQFPNYSSELNVNALELDDSALYLCASSLGDRSQETQYFGPGTRLLVL.

CDR3 sequence: CASSWTVATNEKLFF. CDR3 coding DNA: TGCGCCAGCAGCTGGACAGTCGCAACTAATGAAAAACTGTTTTTT. The genes are TRBV5-1 and TRBJ1-4; TRBD1 might be the D (6 bases). The CDR3 runs 15 residues. Trimming pared 3 bases from V and 0 bases from J, leaving 9 bases between. CDR1 is SGHRS and CDR2 is YFSETQ in the germline V gene.

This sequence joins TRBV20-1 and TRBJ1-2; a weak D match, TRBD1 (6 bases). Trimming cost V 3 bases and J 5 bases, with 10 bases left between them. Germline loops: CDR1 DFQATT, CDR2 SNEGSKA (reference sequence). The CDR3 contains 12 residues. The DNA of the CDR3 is TGCAGTGCTAGTTACAGGGAGTATGGCTACACCTTC. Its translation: CSASYREYGYTF.

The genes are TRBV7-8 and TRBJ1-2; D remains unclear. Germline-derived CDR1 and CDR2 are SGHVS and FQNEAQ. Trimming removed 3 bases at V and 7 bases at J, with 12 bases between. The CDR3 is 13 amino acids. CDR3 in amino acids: CASSFRGISGYTF. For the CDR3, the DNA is TGTGCCAGCAGCTTTCGCGGCATAAGTGGCTACACCTTC.

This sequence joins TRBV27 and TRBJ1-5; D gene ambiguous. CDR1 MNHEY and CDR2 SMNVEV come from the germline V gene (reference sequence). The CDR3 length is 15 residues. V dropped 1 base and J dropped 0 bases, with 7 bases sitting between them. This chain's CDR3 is CASSLFGHSNQPQHF. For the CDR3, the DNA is TGTGCCAGCAGTTTATTCGGTCATAGCAATCAGCCCCAGCATTTT.

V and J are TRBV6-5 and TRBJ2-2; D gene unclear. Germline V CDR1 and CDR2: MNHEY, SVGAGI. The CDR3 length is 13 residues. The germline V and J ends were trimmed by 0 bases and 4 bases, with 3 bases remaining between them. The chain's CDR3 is CASSYSLTGELFF. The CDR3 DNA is TGTGCCAGCAGTTACTCCCTCACCGGGGAGCTGTTTTTT.

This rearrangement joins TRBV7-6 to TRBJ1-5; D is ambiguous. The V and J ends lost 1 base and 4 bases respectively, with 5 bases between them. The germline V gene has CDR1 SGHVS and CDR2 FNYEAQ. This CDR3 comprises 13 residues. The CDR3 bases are TGTGCCAGCAGCTTAGGGGAGAATCAGCCCCAGCATTTT. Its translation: CASSLGENQPQHF.

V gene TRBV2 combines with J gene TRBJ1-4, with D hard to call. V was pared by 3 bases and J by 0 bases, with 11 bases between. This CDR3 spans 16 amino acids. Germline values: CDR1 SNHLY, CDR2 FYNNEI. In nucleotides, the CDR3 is TGTGCCAGCAGTGAGAGGGAAACAGCAACTAATGAAAAACTGTTTTTT. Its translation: CASSERETATNEKLFF.

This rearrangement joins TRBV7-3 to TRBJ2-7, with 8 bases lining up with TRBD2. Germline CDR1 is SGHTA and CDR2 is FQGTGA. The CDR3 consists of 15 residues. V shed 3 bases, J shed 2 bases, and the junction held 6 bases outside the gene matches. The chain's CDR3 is CASSLASGGAYEQYF. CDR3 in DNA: TGTGCCAGCAGCTTGGCCAGCGGGGGAGCCTACGAGCAGTACTTC.

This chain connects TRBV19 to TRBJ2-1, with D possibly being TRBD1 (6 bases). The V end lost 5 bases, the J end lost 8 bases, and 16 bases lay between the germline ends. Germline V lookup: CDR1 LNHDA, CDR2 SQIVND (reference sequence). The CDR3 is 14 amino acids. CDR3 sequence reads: CASSFQLGGDEQFF. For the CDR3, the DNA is TGTGCCAGTAGTTTCCAACTAGGGGGAGATGAGCAGTTCTTC.